The 19 T cell receptor beta chains listed next were all sequenced from one sample in a study of blood T cells in healthy people across ages. Combining a sample-barcoded 5' primer with a J-beta primer mix, a second PCR ran for about 6 to 11 cycles. TCRdb processed the 5' RACE reads anew with MiXCR; each CDR3 protein has one entry. This sample has about 830,000 distinct CDR3 sequences, with around 68% found just once. Sample: blood. The receptors stem from a man between 25 and 39 years old in good health.

This clonotype was found a few times. The chain couples TRBV4-3 to TRBJ2-7; 7 positions agree with TRBD1. This CDR3 comprises 11 residues. Germline lookup yields CDR1 LGHNA and CDR2 YSLEER. V shed 8 bases and J 7 bases; nucleotides not matched to a gene: 5. The CDR3 sequence is CASGTGDEQYF. The CDR3 DNA sequence: TGCGCCAGCGGAACAGGGGATGAGCAGTACTTC.

This clonotype has a handful of counts. The chain couples TRBV7-9 to TRBJ2-1; 9 bases agree with TRBD2. Germline CDR1 reads SEHNR; CDR2 reads FQNEAQ (reference sequence). CDR3 length equals 19 residues. J lost 12 bases, V lost 7 bases, and 28 bases had no gene match. The CDR3 DNA reads TGTGCCAGCATCCCGCCGGGACAGCGGAGTCTAGCGGGACCCTATGGGCAGTTCTTC. It encodes CASIPPGQRSLAGPYGQFF. The full variable domain, in which reference TRBV7-9 and TRBJ2-1 provide the parts outside the CDR3, is DTGVSQNPRHKITKRGQNVTFRCDPISEHNRLYWYRQTLGQGPEFLTYFQNEAQLEKSRLLSDRFSAERPKGSFSTLEIQRTEQGDSAMYLCASIPPGQRSLAGPYGQFFGPGTRLTVL.

This clonotype has a handful of counts. V and J are TRBV4-3 and TRBJ2-5, with 13 bases identical to TRBD2. Trimming cost V 1 base and J 2 bases; bases outside gene matches: 1. The germline V gene has CDR1 LGHNA and CDR2 YSLEER. The CDR3 is made up of 16 amino acids. The CDR3 bases are TGCGCCAGCAGCCAAGGGACTAGCGGGGGACAAGAGACCCAGTACTTC. Its protein product is CASSQGTSGGQETQYF.

This clonotype was seen only a few times. The chain has TRBV24-1 and TRBJ2-4; possibly TRBD2 for D (5 bases). The DNA end is a closer match to TRBJ2-5, so the J assignment may be wrong. Germline loops: CDR1 KGHDR, CDR2 SFDVKD. The CDR3 loop spans 13 amino acids. The CDR3 loop is CATSDLEGETQYF. The CDR3 DNA sequence: TGTGCCACCAGTGATTTGGAGGGAGAGACCCAGTACTTC.

This chain uses TRBV7-6 with TRBJ1-6; 11 bases map to TRBD1. The CDR3 runs 16 residues. The germline CDR1 and CDR2 sequences are SGHVS and FNYEAQ. The V segment lost 1 base and the J segment 10 bases; nucleotides outside the gene matches: 6. The CDR3 DNA sequence: TGTGCCAGCAGCTTAGGGGACAGGGGGATCAGGTCACCCCTCCACTTT. Translating it yields CASSLGDRGIRSPLHF.

The chain is built from TRBV14 and TRBJ2-5, with 11 bases aligning to TRBD2. The DNA end lines up better with TRBJ2-7; the J call may be wrong. Germline V gene data show CDR1 as SGHDN and CDR2 as FVKESK. This CDR3 region has 17 residues. The CDR3 coding sequence is TGTGCCAGCAGCCGAAAACCGGGACTAGCGGCACCCTACGAGCAGTACTTC. This encodes CASSRKPGLAAPYEQYF.

This clonotype was found many times. The chain uses TRBV20-1 and TRBJ1-2, with TRBD1 identical over 9 bases. Germline CDR1 reads DFQATT; CDR2 reads SNEGSKA (reference sequence). The CDR3 is 14 residues long. J lost 6 bases, V lost 6 bases, and 11 bases had no gene match. This CDR3 is CSAGIPGTGHGYTF. CDR3 coding DNA: TGCAGTGCGGGTATTCCCGGGACAGGGCATGGCTACACCTTC.

The chain carries TRBV15 and TRBJ2-7; 7 nucleotides align to TRBD1. Per germline, CDR1 LNHNV and CDR2 YYDKDF (reference sequence). There are 16 residues in the CDR3. The ends lost 2 bases at V and 2 bases at J; junction bases unmatched: 9. In DNA form, the CDR3 reads TGTGCCACCAGCAGATTCCTCCCGACAGGGACCTACGAGCAGTACTTC. It encodes CATSRFLPTGTYEQYF.

The chain is built from TRBV29-1 and TRBJ2-3; 7 bases match TRBD2. Trimming at V came to 7 bases and at J to 4 bases, leaving 8 bases not matched to a gene. The CDR3 extends over 13 amino acids. CDR1 and CDR2 from the germline V gene are SQVTM and ANQGSEA. The CDR3 coding sequence is TGCAGCGGCGTGGGAGGGCGGTCAGATACGCAGTATTTT. This translates into CSGVGGRSDTQYF.

The gene calls are TRBV5-5 and TRBJ2-1; D might be TRBD1 or TRBD2, each matching 5 bases. CDR1 SGHKS and CDR2 YYEKEE come from the germline V gene (reference sequence). The V end lost 4 bases, the J end lost 10 bases, and 24 bases lay between the germline ends. The CDR3 is made up of 16 amino acids. The CDR3 spells CASSITSGTPGREQFF. In DNA, the CDR3 is TGTGCCAGCAGCATAACCTCCGGGACGCCCGGCAGGGAGCAGTTCTTC.

The chain joins TRBV9 to TRBJ2-5; D may be TRBD1 (6 bases). With the DNA end fitting TRBJ2-7 better, the J assignment may be wrong. CDR1 is SGDLS and CDR2 is YYNGEE in the germline V gene. There are 14 residues in the CDR3. CDR3 coding DNA: TGTGCCAGCAGCGCAGGTGGGGGCAACTACGAGCAGTACTTC. The encoded protein is CASSAGGGNYEQYF.

The chain has TRBV7-2 and TRBJ1-1; no clear D. This CDR3 has 12 amino acids. Germline assignment: CDR1 SGHTA and CDR2 FQGNSA. Trimming removed 3 bases from V and 5 bases from J, with 7 bases in between. In DNA form, the CDR3 reads TGTGCCAGCAGCTTTACCTCAACTGAAGCTTTCTTT. Its protein product is CASSFTSTEAFF.

The V call is TRBV7-3, the J call TRBJ2-2, with TRBD1 matching 7 bases. The V segment lost 6 bases and the J segment 1 base; nucleotides outside the gene matches: 5. The CDR3 length is 15 residues. Germline-derived CDR1 and CDR2 are SGHTA and FQGTGA. CDR3 in DNA: TGTGCCAGCAGTCAAGACAGGGTGAACACCGGGGAGCTGTTTTTT. The encoded protein is CASSQDRVNTGELFF.

This clonotype was counted only a few times. This sequence joins TRBV29-1 and TRBJ1-2; a possible D gene is TRBD1 (6 bases). The CDR3 extends over 12 amino acids. Germline V lookup: CDR1 SQVTM, CDR2 ANQGSEA. V dropped 7 bases and J dropped 2 bases, with 11 bases sitting between them. CDR3 amino acids: CSGGGENYGYTF. The CDR3 DNA reads as TGCAGCGGGGGGGGCGAGAACTATGGCTACACCTTC.

The sample holds a few counts of this clonotype. This sequence joins TRBV20-1 and TRBJ2-5; 11 nucleotides align to TRBD2. Germline lookup yields CDR1 DFQATT and CDR2 SNEGSKA (reference sequence). The CDR3 consists of 15 residues. V shed 1 base, J shed 3 bases, and the junction held 4 bases outside the gene matches. The CDR3 reads CSARGLAGLEETQYF. Here the CDR3 DNA reads TGCAGTGCTAGAGGACTAGCGGGGCTCGAAGAGACCCAGTACTTC.

In this sample, this clonotype turned up many times. The rearrangement joins TRBV9 to TRBJ1-2, with no clear D. The CDR3 contains 15 residues. Germline CDR1 SGDLS, CDR2 YYNGEE. The V gene lost 0 bases and the J gene lost 9 bases, with 18 bases spanning the gap. This CDR3 is CASSVAPRSGLSYTF. The CDR3 DNA follows: TGTGCCAGCAGCGTAGCCCCAAGATCCGGTTTGAGCTACACCTTC.

CDR3 residues: CASSLAGNSYEQYF. The CDR3 bases are TGTGCCAGCAGCTTGGCAGGCAACTCCTACGAGCAGTACTTC. This chain joins TRBV5-6 and TRBJ2-7; D gene unclear. V lost 0 bases, J lost 0 bases, and 7 bases lay in between. This CDR3 has 14 amino acids. Germline CDR1 and CDR2: SGHDT and YYEEEE. Based on the CDR3 plus reference TRBV5-6 and TRBJ2-7, the full variable domain is DAGVTQSPTHLIKTRGQQVTLRCSPKSGHDTVSWYQQALGQGPQFIFQYYEEEERQRGNFPDRFSGHQFPNYSSELNVNALLLGDSALYLCASSLAGNSYEQYFGPGTRLTVT.

The gene calls are TRBV20-1 and TRBJ1-6; possible D gene TRBD1, 6 bases. CDR1 and CDR2 (germline): DFQATT, SNEGSKA (reference sequence). This CDR3 has 14 amino acids. The germline V and J ends were trimmed by 1 base and 10 bases, with 14 bases remaining between them. The CDR3 DNA reads as TGCAGTGCTAGAGCCTCGGGGGGCGAATCACCCCTCCACTTT. This encodes CSARASGGESPLHF.

As DNA, the CDR3 is TGTGCCAGCAGTGATCGGAGGAAAGCTAGCACAGATACGCAGTATTTT. Residues: CASSDRRKASTDTQYF. J is TRBJ2-3 and V is TRBV6-4; a possible D gene is TRBD2 (5 bases). The CDR3 length is 16 residues. Per germline, CDR1 MRHNA and CDR2 SNTAGT. Trimming cost V 3 bases and J 0 bases, with 13 bases left between them.